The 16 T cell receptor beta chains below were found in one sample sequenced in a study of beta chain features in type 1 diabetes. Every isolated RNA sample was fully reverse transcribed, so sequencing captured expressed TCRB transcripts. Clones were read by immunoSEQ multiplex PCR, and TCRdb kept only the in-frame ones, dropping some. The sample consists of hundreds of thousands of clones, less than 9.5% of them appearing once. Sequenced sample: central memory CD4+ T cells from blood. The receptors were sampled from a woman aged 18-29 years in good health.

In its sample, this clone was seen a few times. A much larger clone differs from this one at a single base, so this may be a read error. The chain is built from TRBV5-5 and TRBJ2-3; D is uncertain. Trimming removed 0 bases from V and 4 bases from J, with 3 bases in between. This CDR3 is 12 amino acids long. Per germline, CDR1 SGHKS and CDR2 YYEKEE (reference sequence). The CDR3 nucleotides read TGTGCCAGCAGCTTGGACGCAGATACGCAGTATTTT. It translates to CASSLDADTQYF. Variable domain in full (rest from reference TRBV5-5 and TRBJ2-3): DAGVTQSPTHLIKTRGQQVTLRCSPISGHKSVSWYQQVLGQGPQFIFQYYEKEERGRGNFPDRFSARQFPNYSSELNVNALLLGDSALYLCASSLDADTQYFGPGTRLTVL.

CDR3: CASTGQGNQPQHF. CDR3 coding DNA: TGTGCCAGCACCGGACAGGGCAATCAGCCCCAGCATTTT. The rearrangement links TRBV25-1 to TRBJ1-5; 7 nucleotides align to TRBD1. The CDR3 has 13 amino acids. V lost 7 bases to trimming and J lost 2 bases; unmatched junction nucleotides: 2. Germline V gives CDR1 MGHDK, CDR2 SYGVNS.

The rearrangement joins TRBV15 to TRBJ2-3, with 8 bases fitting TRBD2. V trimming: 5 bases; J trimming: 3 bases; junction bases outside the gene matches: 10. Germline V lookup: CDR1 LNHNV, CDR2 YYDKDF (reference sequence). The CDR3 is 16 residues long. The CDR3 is CATSPIRGGRTDTQYF. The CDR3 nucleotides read TGTGCCACCAGCCCCATCCGTGGCGGGAGGACAGATACGCAGTATTTT.

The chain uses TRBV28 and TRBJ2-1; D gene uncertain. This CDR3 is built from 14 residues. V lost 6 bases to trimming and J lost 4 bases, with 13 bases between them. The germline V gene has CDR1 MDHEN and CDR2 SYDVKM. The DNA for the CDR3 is TGTGCCAGCAGATCCCAGGAAAGTTACAATGAGCAGTTCTTC. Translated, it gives CASRSQESYNEQFF.

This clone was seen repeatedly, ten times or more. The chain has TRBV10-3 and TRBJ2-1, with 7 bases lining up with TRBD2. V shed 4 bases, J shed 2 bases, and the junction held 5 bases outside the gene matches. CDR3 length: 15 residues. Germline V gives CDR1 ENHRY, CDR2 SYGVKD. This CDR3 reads CAISAAGATYNEQFF. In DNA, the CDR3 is TGTGCCATCAGTGCGGCGGGAGCCACCTACAATGAGCAGTTCTTC.

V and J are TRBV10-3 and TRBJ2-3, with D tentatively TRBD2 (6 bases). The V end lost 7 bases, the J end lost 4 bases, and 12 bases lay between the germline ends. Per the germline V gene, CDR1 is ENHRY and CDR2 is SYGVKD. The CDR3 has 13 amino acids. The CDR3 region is CAIKAGFADTQYF. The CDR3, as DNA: TGTGCCATCAAGGCGGGGTTCGCAGATACGCAGTATTTT.

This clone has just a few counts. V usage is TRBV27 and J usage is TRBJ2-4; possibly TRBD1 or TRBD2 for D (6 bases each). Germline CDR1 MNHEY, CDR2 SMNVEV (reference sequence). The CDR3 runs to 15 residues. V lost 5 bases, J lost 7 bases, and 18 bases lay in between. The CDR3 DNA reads TGTGCCAGCAGTCCCCGCGGAGGGGGGCTGAACATTCAGTACTTC. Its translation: CASSPRGGGLNIQYF.

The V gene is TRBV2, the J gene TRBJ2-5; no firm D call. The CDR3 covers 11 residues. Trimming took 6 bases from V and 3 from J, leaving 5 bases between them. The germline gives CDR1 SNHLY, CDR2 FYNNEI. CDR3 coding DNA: TGTGCCAGCAGGGTAGAAGAGACCCAGTACTTC. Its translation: CASRVEETQYF.

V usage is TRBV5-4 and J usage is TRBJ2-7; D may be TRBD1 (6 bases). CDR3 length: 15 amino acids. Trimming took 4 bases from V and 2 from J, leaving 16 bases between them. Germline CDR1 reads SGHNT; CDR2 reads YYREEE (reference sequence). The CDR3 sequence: CASSPGTSNTYEQYF. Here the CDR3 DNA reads TGTGCCAGCAGCCCCGGGACAAGTAATACCTACGAGCAGTACTTC.

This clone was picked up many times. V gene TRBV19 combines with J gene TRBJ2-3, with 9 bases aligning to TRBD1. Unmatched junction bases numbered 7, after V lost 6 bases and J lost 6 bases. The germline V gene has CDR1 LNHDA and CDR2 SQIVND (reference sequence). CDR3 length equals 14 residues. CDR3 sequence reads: CASRDRGPFDTQYF. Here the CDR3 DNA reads TGTGCCAGTAGGGACAGGGGACCATTTGATACGCAGTATTTT.

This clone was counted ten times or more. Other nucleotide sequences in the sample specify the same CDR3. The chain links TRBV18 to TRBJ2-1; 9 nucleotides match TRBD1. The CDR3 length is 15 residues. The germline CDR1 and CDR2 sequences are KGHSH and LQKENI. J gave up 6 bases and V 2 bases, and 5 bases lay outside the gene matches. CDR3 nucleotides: TGTGCCAGCTCACCAACGGGACAGGGAGGCAATGAGCAGTTCTTC. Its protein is CASSPTGQGGNEQFF.

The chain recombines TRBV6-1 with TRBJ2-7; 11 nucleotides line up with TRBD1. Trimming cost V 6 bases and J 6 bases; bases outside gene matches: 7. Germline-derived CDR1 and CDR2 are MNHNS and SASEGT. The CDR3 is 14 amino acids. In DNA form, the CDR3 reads TGTGCCAGCAGAACGGACAGGGGGCGCGTCGAGCAGTACTTC. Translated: CASRTDRGRVEQYF.

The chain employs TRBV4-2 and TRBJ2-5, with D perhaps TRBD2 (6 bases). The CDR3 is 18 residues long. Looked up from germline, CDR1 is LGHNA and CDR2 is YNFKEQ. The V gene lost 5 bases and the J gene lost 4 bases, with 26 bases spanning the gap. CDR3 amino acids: CASSEKWGRTTGRETQYF. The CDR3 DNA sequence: TGTGCCAGCAGCGAAAAGTGGGGCAGGACTACCGGTCGAGAGACCCAGTACTTC.

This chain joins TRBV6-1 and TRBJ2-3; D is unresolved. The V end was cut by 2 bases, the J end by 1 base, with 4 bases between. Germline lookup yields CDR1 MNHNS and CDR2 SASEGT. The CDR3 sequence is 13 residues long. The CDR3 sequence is CASSELGTDTQYF. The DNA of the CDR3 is TGTGCCAGCAGTGAACTGGGCACAGATACGCAGTATTTT.

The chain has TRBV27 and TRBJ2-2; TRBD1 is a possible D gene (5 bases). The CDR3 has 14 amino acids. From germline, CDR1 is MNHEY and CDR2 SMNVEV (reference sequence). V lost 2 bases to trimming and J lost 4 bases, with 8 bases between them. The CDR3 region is CASSLKGRTGELFF. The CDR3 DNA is TGTGCCAGCAGTTTAAAGGGGCGCACCGGGGAGCTGTTTTTT.

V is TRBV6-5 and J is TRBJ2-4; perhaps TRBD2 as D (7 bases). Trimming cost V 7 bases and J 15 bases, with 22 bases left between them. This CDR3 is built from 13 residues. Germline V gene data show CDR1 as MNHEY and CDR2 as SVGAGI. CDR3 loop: CASNWGRETLTYF. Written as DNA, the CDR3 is TGTGCCAGCAATTGGGGGCGGGAGACCTTGACGTACTTC.